Given below is one T cell receptor (beta chain) in context. Expressed TCRB transcripts were sequenced because the entire RNA isolate underwent reverse transcription. The repertoire was sequenced with immunoSEQ multiplex PCR; TCRdb's copy has only in-frame clones and lacks some. The table includes roughly 450,000 clones, over 11% detected once. The sample is drawn from a study of beta chain features in type 1 diabetes. The source is a man aged 25-45 years in good health. The sample taken for sequencing was naive CD4+ T cells from blood.

CDR3 bases: TGTGCCAGCAGCTTAGTCTCGGTTAGCTCTGGGGCCAACGTCCTGACTTTC. It specifies CASSLVSVSSGANVLTF. The chain employs TRBV7-2 and TRBJ2-6; no reliable D call. Germline V lookup: CDR1 SGHTA, CDR2 FQGNSA. V lost 1 base and J lost 0, with 10 bases in between. This CDR3 region has 17 residues.